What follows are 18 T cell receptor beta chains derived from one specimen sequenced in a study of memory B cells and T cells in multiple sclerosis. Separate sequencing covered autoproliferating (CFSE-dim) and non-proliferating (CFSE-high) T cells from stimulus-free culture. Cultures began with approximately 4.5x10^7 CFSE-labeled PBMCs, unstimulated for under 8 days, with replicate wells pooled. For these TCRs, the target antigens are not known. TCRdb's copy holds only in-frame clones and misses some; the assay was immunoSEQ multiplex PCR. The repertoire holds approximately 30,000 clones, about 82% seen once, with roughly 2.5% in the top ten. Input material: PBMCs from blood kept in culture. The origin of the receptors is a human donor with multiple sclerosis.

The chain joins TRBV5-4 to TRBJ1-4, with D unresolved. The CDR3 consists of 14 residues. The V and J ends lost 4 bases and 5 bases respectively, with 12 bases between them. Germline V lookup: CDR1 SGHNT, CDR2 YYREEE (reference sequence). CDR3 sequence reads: CASSLRPLNEKLFF. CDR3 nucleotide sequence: TGTGCCAGCAGCCTCCGACCCTTGAATGAAAAACTGTTTTTT.

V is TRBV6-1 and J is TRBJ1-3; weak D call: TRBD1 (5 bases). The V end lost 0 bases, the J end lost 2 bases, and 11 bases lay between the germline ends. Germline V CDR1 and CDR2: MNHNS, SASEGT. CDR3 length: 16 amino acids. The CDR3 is CASSEAIPGTGNTIYF. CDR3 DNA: TGTGCCAGCAGTGAAGCGATCCCAGGGACTGGAAACACCATATATTTT.

DNA for the CDR3: TGTGCCAGCAGCTACAAGACACTATCTGGAAACACCATATATTTT. Its protein is CASSYKTLSGNTIYF. This sequence joins TRBV7-2 and TRBJ1-3; D is ambiguous. The germline CDR1 and CDR2 sequences are SGHTA and FQGNSA. The CDR3 contains 15 residues. Between the trimmed V and J ends, which lost 4 bases and 1 base, there was a span of 11 bases.

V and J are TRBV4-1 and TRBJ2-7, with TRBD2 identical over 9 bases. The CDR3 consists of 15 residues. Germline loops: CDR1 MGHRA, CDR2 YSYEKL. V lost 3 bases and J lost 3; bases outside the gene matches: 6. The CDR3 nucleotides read TGCGCCAGCAGCCAGAAGCTGACTAGCGGCTACGAGCAGTACTTC. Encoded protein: CASSQKLTSGYEQYF.

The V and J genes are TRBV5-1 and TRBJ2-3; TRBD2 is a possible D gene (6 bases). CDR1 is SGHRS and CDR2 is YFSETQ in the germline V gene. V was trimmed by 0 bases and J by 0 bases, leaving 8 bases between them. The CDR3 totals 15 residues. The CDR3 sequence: CASSLVSGSTDTQYF. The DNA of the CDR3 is TGCGCCAGCAGCTTGGTTAGCGGAAGCACAGATACGCAGTATTTT.

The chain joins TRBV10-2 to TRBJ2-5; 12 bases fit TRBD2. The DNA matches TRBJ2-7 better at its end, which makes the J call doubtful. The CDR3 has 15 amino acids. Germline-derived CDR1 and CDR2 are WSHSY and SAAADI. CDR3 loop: CASSLAGGPSYEQYF. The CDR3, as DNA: TGCGCCAGCAGTCTAGCGGGGGGGCCGTCCTACGAGCAGTACTTC.

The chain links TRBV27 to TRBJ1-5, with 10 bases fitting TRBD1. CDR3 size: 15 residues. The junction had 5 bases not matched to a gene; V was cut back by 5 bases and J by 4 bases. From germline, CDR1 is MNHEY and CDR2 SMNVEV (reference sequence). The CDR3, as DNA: TGTGCCAGCAGTCCCCTGGACAGGGGGAATCAGCCCCAGCATTTT. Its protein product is CASSPLDRGNQPQHF.

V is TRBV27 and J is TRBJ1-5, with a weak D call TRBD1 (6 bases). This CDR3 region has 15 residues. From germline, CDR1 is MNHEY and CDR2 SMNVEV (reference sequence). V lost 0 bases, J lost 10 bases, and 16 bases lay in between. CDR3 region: CASSLSGGALTPQHF. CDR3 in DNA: TGTGCCAGCAGTTTATCGGGGGGGGCTCTGACTCCCCAGCATTTT.

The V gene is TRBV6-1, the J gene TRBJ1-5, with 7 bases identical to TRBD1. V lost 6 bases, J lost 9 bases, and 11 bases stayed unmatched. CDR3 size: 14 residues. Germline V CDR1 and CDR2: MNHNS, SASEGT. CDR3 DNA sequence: TGTGCCAGCAGGCCCGACAGGGAGCTAGGGCCCCAGCATTTT. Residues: CASRPDRELGPQHF.

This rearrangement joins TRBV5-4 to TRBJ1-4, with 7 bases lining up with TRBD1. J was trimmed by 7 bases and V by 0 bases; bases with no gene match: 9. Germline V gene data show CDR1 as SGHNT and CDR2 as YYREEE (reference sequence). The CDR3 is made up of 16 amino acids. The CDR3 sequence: CASSLAGQRSIEKLFF. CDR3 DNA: TGTGCCAGCAGCTTGGCGGGACAGCGAAGCATTGAAAAACTGTTTTTT.

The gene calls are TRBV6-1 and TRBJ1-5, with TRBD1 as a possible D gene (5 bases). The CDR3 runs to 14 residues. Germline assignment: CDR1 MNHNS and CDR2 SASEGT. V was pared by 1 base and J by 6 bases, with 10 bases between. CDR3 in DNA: TGTGCCAGCAGTGAAGGGGGGGATGCTCAGCCCCAGCATTTT. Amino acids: CASSEGGDAQPQHF.

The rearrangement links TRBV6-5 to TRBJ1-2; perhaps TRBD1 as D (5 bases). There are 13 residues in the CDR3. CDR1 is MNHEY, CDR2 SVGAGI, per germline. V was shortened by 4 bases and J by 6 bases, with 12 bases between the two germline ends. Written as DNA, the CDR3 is TGTGCCAGCAGTTTCGGGCAGGGCGATGGCTACACCTTC. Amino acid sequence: CASSFGQGDGYTF.

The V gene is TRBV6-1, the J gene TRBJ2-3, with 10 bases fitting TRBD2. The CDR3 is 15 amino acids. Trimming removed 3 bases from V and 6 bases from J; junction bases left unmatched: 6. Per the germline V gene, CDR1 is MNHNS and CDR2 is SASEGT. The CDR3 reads CASSEGAGGLDTQYF. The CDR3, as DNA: TGTGCCAGCAGTGAGGGAGCGGGGGGGTTGGATACGCAGTATTTT.

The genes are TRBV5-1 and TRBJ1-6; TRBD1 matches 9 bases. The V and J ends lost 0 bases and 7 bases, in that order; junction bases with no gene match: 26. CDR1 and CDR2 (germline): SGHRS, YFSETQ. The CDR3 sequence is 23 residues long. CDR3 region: CASSLVFGTGRPNGQRRNSPLHF. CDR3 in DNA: TGCGCCAGCAGCTTGGTGTTCGGGACAGGGAGGCCCAACGGGCAGAGAAGGAATTCACCCCTCCACTTT. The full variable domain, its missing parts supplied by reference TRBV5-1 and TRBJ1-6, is KAGVTQTPRYLIKTRGQQVTLSCSPISGHRSVSWYQQTPGQGLQFLFEYFSETQRNKGNFPGRFSGRQFSNSRSEMNVSTLELGDSALYLCASSLVFGTGRPNGQRRNSPLHFGNGTRLTVT.

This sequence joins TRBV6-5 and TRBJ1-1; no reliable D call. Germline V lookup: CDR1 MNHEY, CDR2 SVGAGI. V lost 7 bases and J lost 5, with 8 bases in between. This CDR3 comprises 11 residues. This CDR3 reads CASTPRTEAFF. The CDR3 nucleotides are TGTGCCAGCACCCCTCGAACTGAAGCTTTCTTT.

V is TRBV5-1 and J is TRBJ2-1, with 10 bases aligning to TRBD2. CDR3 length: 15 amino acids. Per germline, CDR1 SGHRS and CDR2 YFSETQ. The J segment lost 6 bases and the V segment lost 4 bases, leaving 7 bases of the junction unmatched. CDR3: CASSPGLAPTNEQFF. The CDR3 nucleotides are TGCGCCAGCAGCCCGGGACTAGCGCCCACCAATGAGCAGTTCTTC. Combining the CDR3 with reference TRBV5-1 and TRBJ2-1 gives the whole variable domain KAGVTQTPRYLIKTRGQQVTLSCSPISGHRSVSWYQQTPGQGLQFLFEYFSETQRNKGNFPGRFSGRQFSNSRSEMNVSTLELGDSALYLCASSPGLAPTNEQFFGPGTRLTVL.

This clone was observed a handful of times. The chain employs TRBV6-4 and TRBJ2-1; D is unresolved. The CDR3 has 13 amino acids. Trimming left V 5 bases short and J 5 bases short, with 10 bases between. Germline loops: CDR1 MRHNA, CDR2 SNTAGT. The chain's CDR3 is CASSKDENNEQFF. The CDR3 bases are TGTGCCAGCAGTAAAGACGAAAACAATGAGCAGTTCTTC.

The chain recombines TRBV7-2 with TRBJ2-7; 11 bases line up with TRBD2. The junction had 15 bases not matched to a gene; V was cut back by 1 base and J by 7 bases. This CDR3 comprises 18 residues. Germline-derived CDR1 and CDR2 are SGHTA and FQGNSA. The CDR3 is CASSLDPPLSGGAGEQYF. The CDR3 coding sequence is TGTGCCAGCAGCTTAGACCCTCCCCTTAGCGGGGGGGCGGGAGAGCAGTACTTC.